The 18 T cell receptor beta chains below come from one sample, sequenced in a study of blood T cell repertoires in COVID-19. Libraries were prepared by immunoSEQ multiplex PCR; TCRdb keeps only in-frame clonotypes and omits some of them. Among roughly 150,000 clones, approximately 80% were seen once, and the ten largest hold approximately 13%. The sequenced sample was peripheral blood. The source of these receptors is a man in his 70s who had recovered from COVID-19.

V and J are TRBV9 and TRBJ2-5; 10 nucleotides agree with TRBD1. CDR1 and CDR2 (germline): SGDLS, YYNGEE. The ends lost 5 bases at V and 4 bases at J; junction bases unmatched: 5. This CDR3 has 14 amino acids. The CDR3 DNA reads TGTGCCAGCAGTGTGGACAGGGGGGGAGAGACCCAGTACTTC. It specifies CASSVDRGGETQYF.

The J gene is TRBJ1-6, the V gene TRBV7-6, with TRBD1 as a possible D gene (6 bases). The CDR3 runs 17 residues. Germline V gene lookup returns CDR1 SGHVS and CDR2 FNYEAQ. V gave up 1 base and J gave up 6 bases, with 16 bases separating them. CDR3 in amino acids: CASSLVGTPKSNSPLHF. The CDR3 DNA sequence: TGTGCCAGCAGCTTAGTCGGGACACCGAAGAGTAATTCACCCCTCCACTTT.

This clone was seen a single time. The V and J genes are TRBV25-1 and TRBJ2-3, with 9 positions matching TRBD1. The CDR3 has 15 residues. Per germline, CDR1 MGHDK and CDR2 SYGVNS. V was pared by 4 bases and J by 4 bases, with 6 bases of the junction left unmatched. DNA of the CDR3: TGTGCCAGCAGTGCGGACAGGGGCCGCCCAGATACGCAGTATTTT. Protein product: CASSADRGRPDTQYF.

This chain connects TRBV24-1 to TRBJ1-4; D is uncertain. V dropped 0 bases and J dropped 5 bases, with 15 bases sitting between them. The CDR3 is 17 residues long. CDR1 and CDR2 from the germline V gene are KGHDR and SFDVKD. The CDR3: CATSDLRRVARNEKLFF. The CDR3 DNA follows: TGTGCCACCAGTGATTTGAGACGGGTAGCTCGGAATGAAAAACTGTTTTTT.

This chain's CDR3 is CASSLGDEQFF. Here the CDR3 DNA reads TGTGCCAGCAGCCTGGGAGATGAGCAGTTCTTC. This chain uses TRBV3-1 (or the pseudogene TRBV3-2) with TRBJ2-1; D is possibly TRBD2 (5 bases). CDR3 length equals 11 residues. The V gene lost 4 bases and the J gene lost 8 bases, with 6 bases spanning the gap. The germline V gene has CDR1 LGHDT and CDR2 YNNKEL (reference sequence).

The V and J genes are TRBV27 and TRBJ1-2, with 7 bases matching TRBD1. J gave up 7 bases and V 5 bases, and 7 bases lay outside the gene matches. Germline-derived CDR1 and CDR2 are MNHEY and SMNVEV (reference sequence). The CDR3 totals 13 residues. CDR3 sequence (DNA): TGTGCCAGCAGTGGAGCCAGGGGGACTGGCTACACCTTC. Protein: CASSGARGTGYTF.

This CDR3 reads CASTRTGGKNYGYTF. The CDR3 bases are TGTGCCAGCACCAGGACAGGGGGGAAGAACTATGGCTACACCTTC. The chain employs TRBV7-9 and TRBJ1-2; 10 nucleotides align to TRBD1. Germline assignment: CDR1 SEHNR and CDR2 FQNEAQ (reference sequence). With 7 bases clipped from V and 2 bases from J, the junction kept 7 bases outside the gene matches. The CDR3 spans 15 residues.

The chain joins TRBV7-2 to TRBJ1-2, with D maybe TRBD1 (6 bases). Germline CDR1 is SGHTA and CDR2 is FQGNSA. Between the trimmed V and J ends, which lost 1 base and 4 bases, there was a span of 13 bases. There are 15 residues in the CDR3. The CDR3 spells CASSLDGRQVYGYTF. DNA of the CDR3: TGTGCCAGCAGCTTAGACGGGCGACAGGTCTATGGCTACACCTTC. The whole variable domain, remainder taken from reference TRBV7-2 and TRBJ1-2, is GAGVSQSPSNKVTEKGKDVELRCDPISGHTALYWYRQSLGQGLEFLIYFQGNSAPDKSGLPSDRFSAERTGGSVSTLTIQRTQQEDSAVYLCASSLDGRQVYGYTFGSGTRLTVV.

With regard to this clone: Mismatch with germline at one junction end may stem from a read error. The chain uses TRBV18 and TRBJ1-4, with D hard to call. The CDR3 runs to 15 residues. Germline CDR1 and CDR2: KGHSH and LQKENI. The CDR3 spells CASSLPLGGNGKLFF. The DNA for the CDR3 is TGTGCCAGCTCACTACCACTGGGAGGTAATGGAAAACTGTTTTTT.

This chain joins TRBV19 and TRBJ1-6, with 7 bases that match TRBD1. The V gene end was trimmed by 6 bases and the J gene end by 7 bases; junction bases not matched to a gene: 6. In germline, CDR1 is LNHDA, CDR2 SQIVND (reference sequence). The CDR3 extends over 14 amino acids. The CDR3, as DNA: TGTGCCAGTAGCATCACAGGGGAGAATTCACCCCTCCACTTT. Its translation: CASSITGENSPLHF.

The V and J genes are TRBV2 and TRBJ2-7; 14 bases map to TRBD2. The ends lost 10 bases at V and 2 bases at J; junction bases unmatched: 13. This CDR3 contains 17 residues. Germline V gene sequence: CDR1 SNHLY, CDR2 FYNNEI. This CDR3 reads CATRAGTSGRGAYEQYF. The CDR3 coding sequence is TGTGCCACGCGGGCGGGGACTAGCGGGAGAGGGGCCTACGAGCAGTACTTC.

The chain links TRBV6-5 to TRBJ1-5; D is unclear. The V gene's germline CDR1 is MNHEY and CDR2 SVGAGI. V dropped 6 bases and J dropped 0 bases, with 12 bases sitting between them. The CDR3 consists of 15 residues. This CDR3 reads CASRYPGNSNQPQHF. DNA of the CDR3: TGTGCCAGCAGATACCCGGGGAATAGCAATCAGCCCCAGCATTTT.

This chain uses TRBV27 with TRBJ1-2; D unclear. Germline loops: CDR1 MNHEY, CDR2 SMNVEV (reference sequence). This CDR3 is built from 13 residues. V dropped 3 bases and J dropped 6 bases, with 11 bases sitting between them. This chain's CDR3 is CASSFPGSNGYTF. The CDR3 DNA reads as TGTGCCAGCAGTTTTCCGGGTTCGAATGGCTACACCTTC.

The gene calls are TRBV5-1 and TRBJ2-5, with 8 bases matching TRBD1. Trimming removed 3 bases from V and 5 bases from J; junction bases left unmatched: 6. The CDR3 totals 14 residues. Germline assignment: CDR1 SGHRS and CDR2 YFSETQ. As DNA, the CDR3 is TGCGCCAGCAGCTCCGGGACAGGCGGGGAGACCCAGTACTTC. Translated, it gives CASSSGTGGETQYF.

J is TRBJ1-5 and V is TRBV24-1, with D perhaps matching TRBD1 (5 bases). V was trimmed by 0 bases and J by 0 bases, leaving 14 bases between them. Germline V CDR1 and CDR2: KGHDR, SFDVKD. The CDR3 is made up of 18 amino acids. CDR3 in DNA: TGTGCCACCAGTGATTTGAGAGGAGGGGCCTATAGCAATCAGCCCCAGCATTTT. Its translation is CATSDLRGGAYSNQPQHF.

The V call is TRBV18, the J call TRBJ2-6; the D gene is possibly TRBD1 (5 bases). Germline V gives CDR1 KGHSH, CDR2 LQKENI. Trimming removed 3 bases from V and 0 bases from J, with 12 bases in between. The length of the CDR3 is 17 residues. The CDR3 spells CASSPQGSRSGANVLTF. CDR3 in DNA: TGTGCCAGCTCACCGCAGGGCTCCCGCTCTGGGGCCAACGTCCTGACTTTC.

The CDR3 protein is CASSLGTSGTGAIQYF. CDR3 DNA: TGCGCCAGCAGCTTGGGAACTAGCGGAACGGGGGCCATTCAGTACTTC. The chain combines TRBV5-1 with TRBJ2-4; 8 bases map to TRBD2. From germline, CDR1 is SGHRS and CDR2 YFSETQ. Trimming at V came to 0 bases and at J to 9 bases, leaving 11 bases not matched to a gene. This CDR3 contains 16 residues.

The gene calls are TRBV5-6 and TRBJ2-5, with D maybe TRBD1 (6 bases). Germline V CDR1 and CDR2: SGHDT, YYEEEE. This CDR3 comprises 16 residues. Trimming removed 4 bases at V and 4 bases at J, with 20 bases between. DNA for the CDR3: TGTGCCAGCAGCCTACTGGGGGCAGGCCGATCAGAGACCCAGTACTTC. Amino acids: CASSLLGAGRSETQYF.